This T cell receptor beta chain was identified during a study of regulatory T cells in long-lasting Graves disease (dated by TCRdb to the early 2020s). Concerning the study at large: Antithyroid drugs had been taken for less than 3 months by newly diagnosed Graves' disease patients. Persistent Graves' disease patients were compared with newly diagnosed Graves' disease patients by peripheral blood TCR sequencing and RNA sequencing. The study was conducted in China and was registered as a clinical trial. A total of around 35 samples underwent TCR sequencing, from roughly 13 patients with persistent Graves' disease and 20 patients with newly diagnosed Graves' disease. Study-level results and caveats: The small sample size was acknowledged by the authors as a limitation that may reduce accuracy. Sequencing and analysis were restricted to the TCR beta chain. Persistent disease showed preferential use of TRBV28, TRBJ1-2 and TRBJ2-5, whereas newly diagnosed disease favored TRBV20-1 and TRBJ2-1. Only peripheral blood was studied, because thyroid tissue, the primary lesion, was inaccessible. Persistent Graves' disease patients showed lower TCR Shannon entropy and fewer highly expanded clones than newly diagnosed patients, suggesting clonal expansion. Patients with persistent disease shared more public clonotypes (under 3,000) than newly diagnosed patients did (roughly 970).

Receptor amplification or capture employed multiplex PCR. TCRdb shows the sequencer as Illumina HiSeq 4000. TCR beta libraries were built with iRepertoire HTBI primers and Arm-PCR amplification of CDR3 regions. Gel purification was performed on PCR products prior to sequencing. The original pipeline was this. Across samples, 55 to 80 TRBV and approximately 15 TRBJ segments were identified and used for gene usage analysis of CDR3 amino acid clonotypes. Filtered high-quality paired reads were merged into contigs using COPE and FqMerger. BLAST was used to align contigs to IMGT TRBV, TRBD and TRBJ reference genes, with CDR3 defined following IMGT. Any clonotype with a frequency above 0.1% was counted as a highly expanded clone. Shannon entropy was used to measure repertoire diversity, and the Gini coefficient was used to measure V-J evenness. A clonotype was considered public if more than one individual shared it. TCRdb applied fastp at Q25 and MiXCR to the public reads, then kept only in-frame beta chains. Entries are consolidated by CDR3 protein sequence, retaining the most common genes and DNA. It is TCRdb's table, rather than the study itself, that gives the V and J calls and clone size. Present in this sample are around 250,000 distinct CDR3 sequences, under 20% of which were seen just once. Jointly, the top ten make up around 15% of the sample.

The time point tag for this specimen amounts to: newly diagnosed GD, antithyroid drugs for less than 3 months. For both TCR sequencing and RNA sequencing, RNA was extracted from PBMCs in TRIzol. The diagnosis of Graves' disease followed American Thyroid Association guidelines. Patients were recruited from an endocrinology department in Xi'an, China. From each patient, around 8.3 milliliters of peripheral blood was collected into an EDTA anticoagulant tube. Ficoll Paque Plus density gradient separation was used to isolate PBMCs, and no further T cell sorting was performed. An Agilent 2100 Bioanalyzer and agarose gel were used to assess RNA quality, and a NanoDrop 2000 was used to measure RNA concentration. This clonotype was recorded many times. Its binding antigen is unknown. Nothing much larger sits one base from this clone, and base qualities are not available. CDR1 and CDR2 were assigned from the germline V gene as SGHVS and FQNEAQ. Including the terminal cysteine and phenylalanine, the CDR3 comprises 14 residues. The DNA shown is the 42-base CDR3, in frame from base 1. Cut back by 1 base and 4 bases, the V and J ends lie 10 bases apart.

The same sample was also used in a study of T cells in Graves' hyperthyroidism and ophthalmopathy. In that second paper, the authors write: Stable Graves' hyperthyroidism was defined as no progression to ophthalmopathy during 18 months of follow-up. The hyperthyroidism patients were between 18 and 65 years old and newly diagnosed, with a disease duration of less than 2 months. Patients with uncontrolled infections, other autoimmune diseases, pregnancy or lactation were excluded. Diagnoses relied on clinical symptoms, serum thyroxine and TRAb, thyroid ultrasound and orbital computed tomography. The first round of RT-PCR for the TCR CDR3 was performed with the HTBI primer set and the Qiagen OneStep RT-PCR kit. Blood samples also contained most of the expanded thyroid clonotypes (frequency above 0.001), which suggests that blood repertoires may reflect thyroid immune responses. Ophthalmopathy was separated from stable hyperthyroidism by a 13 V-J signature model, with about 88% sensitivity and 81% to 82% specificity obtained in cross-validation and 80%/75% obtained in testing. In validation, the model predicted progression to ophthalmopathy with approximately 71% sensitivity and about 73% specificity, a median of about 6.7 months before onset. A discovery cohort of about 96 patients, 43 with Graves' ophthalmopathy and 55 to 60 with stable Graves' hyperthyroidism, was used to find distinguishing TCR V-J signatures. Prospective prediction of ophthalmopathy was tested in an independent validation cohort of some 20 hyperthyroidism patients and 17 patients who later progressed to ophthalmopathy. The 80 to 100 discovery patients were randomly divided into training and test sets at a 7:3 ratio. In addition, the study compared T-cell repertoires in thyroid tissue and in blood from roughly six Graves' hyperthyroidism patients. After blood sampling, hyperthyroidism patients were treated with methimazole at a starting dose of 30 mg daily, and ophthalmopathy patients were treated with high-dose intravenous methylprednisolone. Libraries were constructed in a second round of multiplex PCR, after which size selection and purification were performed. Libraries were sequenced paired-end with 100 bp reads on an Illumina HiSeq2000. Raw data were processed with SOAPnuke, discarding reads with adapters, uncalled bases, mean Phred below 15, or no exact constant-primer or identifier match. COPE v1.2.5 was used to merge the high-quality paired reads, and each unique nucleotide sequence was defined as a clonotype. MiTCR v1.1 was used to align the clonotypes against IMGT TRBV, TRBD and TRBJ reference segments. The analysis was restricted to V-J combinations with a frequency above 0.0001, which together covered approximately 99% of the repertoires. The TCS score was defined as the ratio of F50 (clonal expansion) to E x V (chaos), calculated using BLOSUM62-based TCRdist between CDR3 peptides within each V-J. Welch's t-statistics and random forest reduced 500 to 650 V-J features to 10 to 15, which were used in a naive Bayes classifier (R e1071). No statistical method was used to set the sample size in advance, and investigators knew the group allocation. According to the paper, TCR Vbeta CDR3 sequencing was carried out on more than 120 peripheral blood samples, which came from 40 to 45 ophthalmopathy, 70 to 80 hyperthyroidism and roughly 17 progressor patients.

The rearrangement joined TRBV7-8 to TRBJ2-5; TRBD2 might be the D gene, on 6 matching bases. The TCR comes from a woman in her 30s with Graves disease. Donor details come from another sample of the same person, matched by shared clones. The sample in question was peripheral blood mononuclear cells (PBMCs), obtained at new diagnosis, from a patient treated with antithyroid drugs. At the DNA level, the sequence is TGTGCCAGCAGCTTAGTAATCGGGGGAGAGACCCAGTACTTC. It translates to CASSLVIGGETQYF.